The 14 T cell receptor beta chains below were found in one sample sequenced in a study of Tregs in tolerant kidney transplant recipients (dated by TCRdb to about 2019). To prepare the library, the immunoSEQ multiplex PCR assay was applied. TCRdb re-hosts the immuneACCESS table, in-frame sequences only. Its copies lack some clones; in the studies checked, an unresolved V gene accounts for under half of them, and the cause for the rest is not known. The sample records 50,000 to 55,000 clones, about 90% of which are singletons. 12% to 15% of the sample belongs to the ten largest clones. The transplants used related donors along with nonmyeloablative bone marrow transplantation, and in the human trials mixed chimerism was transient. Material: CD8+ T cells from blood (PBMCs), obtained 24 months after the transplant. The receptors stem from a human patient who received a combined kidney and bone marrow transplant. Following transplantation, part of the T cell population may be supplied by the graft donor rather than the patient.

V and J are TRBV27 and TRBJ2-1, with 10 bases that match TRBD2. This CDR3 region has 17 residues. The V and J ends lost 6 bases and 3 bases, in that order; junction bases with no gene match: 11. CDR1 and CDR2 from the germline V gene are MNHEY and SMNVEV (reference sequence). CDR3 sequence: CASSKTTLAGLYNEQFF. The CDR3 nucleotides read TGTGCCAGCAGCAAAACGACACTAGCGGGGCTCTACAATGAGCAGTTCTTC.

In this sample, this clone turned up once. V and J are TRBV4-2 and TRBJ2-1, with 10 positions matching TRBD2. The ends lost 4 bases at V and 5 bases at J; junction bases unmatched: 5. The CDR3 covers 15 residues. The V gene's germline CDR1 is LGHNA and CDR2 YNFKEQ. The DNA for the CDR3 is TGTGCCAGCAGCCGTAGCGGGGGGCATGACAATGAGCAGTTCTTC. Amino acid sequence: CASSRSGGHDNEQFF.

The rearrangement uses TRBV5-4 and TRBJ2-1; weak D call: TRBD1 (6 bases). The germline V gene encodes CDR1 SGHNT and CDR2 YYREEE (reference sequence). The CDR3 contains 12 residues. V shed 5 bases and J shed 8 bases, with 11 bases lying between them. CDR3 DNA: TGTGCCAGCAGTCATAGGACAGATGAGCAGTTCTTC. Its translation is CASSHRTDEQFF.

This clone has just a few counts. This chain connects TRBV11-3 to TRBJ2-6, with TRBD1 matching over 12 bases. Looked up from germline, CDR1 is SGHNT and CDR2 is YENEEA. This CDR3 has 18 residues. The J segment lost 3 bases and the V segment lost 5 bases, leaving 8 bases of the junction unmatched. As DNA, the CDR3 is TGTGCCAGCAGCCTCGGGACAGGGGGCTTGGTTGGGGCCAACGTCCTGACTTTC. Protein sequence: CASSLGTGGLVGANVLTF.

The gene calls are TRBV18 and TRBJ2-7; D might be TRBD1 (7 bases). The CDR3 contains 14 residues. Germline V lookup: CDR1 KGHSH, CDR2 LQKENI. The germline V and J ends were trimmed by 0 bases and 7 bases, with 13 bases remaining between them. CDR3 loop: CASSPPEGAREQYF. The CDR3 DNA reads TGTGCCAGCTCACCACCGGAGGGGGCTAGGGAGCAGTACTTC.

The rearrangement links TRBV15 to TRBJ2-3, with D possibly matching TRBD2 (5 bases). The CDR3 covers 12 residues. Germline V lookup: CDR1 LNHNV, CDR2 YYDKDF (reference sequence). Trimming removed 6 bases from V and 10 bases from J, with 14 bases in between. DNA for the CDR3: TGTGCCACCAGAGGACTGAGTACGGCGCAGTATTTT. It is translated as CATRGLSTAQYF.

The chain employs TRBV7-3 and TRBJ2-1, with D maybe TRBD1 (5 bases). The germline V gene has CDR1 SGHTA and CDR2 FQGTGA. CDR3 length equals 14 residues. V was cut by 1 base and J by 3 bases, with 7 bases left in between. The CDR3 loop is CASSLSRVYNEQFF. The CDR3 DNA is TGTGCCAGCAGCTTAAGCAGGGTCTACAATGAGCAGTTCTTC.

The rearrangement joins TRBV6-5 to TRBJ1-1; 8 bases are a match to TRBD1. This CDR3 contains 15 residues. With V trimmed by 7 bases and J by 1 base, 8 bases remained unmatched. The germline V gene encodes CDR1 MNHEY and CDR2 SVGAGI. In DNA form, the CDR3 reads TGTGCCAGCAAAAGATTTGGACAGGGGAACACTGAAGCTTTCTTT. It translates to CASKRFGQGNTEAFF.

The chain is built from TRBV19 and TRBJ2-7, with 9 bases lining up with TRBD2. The trim removed 7 bases at V and 2 bases at J, leaving 6 bases unmatched. The CDR3 loop spans 14 amino acids. CDR1 LNHDA and CDR2 SQIVND come from the germline V gene (reference sequence). The CDR3 DNA is TGTGCCAGTACCCCGGCTAGCGGGGCCTACGAGCAGTACTTC. Translation: CASTPASGAYEQYF. The full variable domain, its missing parts supplied by reference TRBV19 and TRBJ2-7, is DGGITQSPKYLFRKEGQNVTLSCEQNLNHDAMYWYRQDPGQGLRLIYYSQIVNDFQKGDIAEGYSVSREKKESFPLTVTSAQKNPTAFYLCASTPASGAYEQYFGPGTRLTVT.

The V gene is TRBV28, the J gene TRBJ1-5; 7 nucleotides agree with TRBD1. CDR1 is MDHEN and CDR2 is SYDVKM in the germline V gene. The trim removed 5 bases at V and 5 bases at J, leaving 9 bases unmatched. The CDR3 totals 15 residues. The CDR3: CASSIDRDSHQPQHF. As DNA, the CDR3 is TGTGCCAGCAGTATCGACCGGGACAGCCATCAGCCCCAGCATTTT.

This chain connects TRBV6-5 to TRBJ1-1, with no clear D. Germline CDR1 is MNHEY and CDR2 is SVGAGI. The length of the CDR3 is 14 residues. Trimming pared 4 bases from V and 1 base from J, leaving 10 bases between. Here the CDR3 reads CASSWGGGNTEAFF. The DNA of the CDR3 is TGTGCCAGCAGTTGGGGTGGAGGGAACACTGAAGCTTTCTTT.

In this sample, this clone turned up a few times. J is TRBJ1-3 and V is TRBV4-3; D uncertain. In germline, CDR1 is LGHNA, CDR2 YSLEER. CDR3 length equals 16 residues. The V end lost 0 bases, the J end lost 0 bases, and 9 bases lay between the germline ends. CDR3 sequence: CASSQDYGISGNTIYF. CDR3 DNA: TGCGCCAGCAGCCAAGATTACGGGATCTCTGGAAACACCATATATTTT.

The chain employs TRBV7-9 and TRBJ2-7; TRBD1 matches at 8 bases. The CDR3 totals 13 residues. The J segment lost 2 bases and the V segment lost 3 bases, leaving 0 bases of the junction unmatched. CDR1 and CDR2 from the germline V gene are SEHNR and FQNEAQ (reference sequence). The CDR3 protein is CASSFRGPYEQYF. DNA of the CDR3: TGTGCCAGCAGCTTCAGGGGGCCCTACGAGCAGTACTTC.

The gene calls are TRBV27 and TRBJ2-1, with 14 bases aligning to TRBD2. Germline CDR1 reads MNHEY; CDR2 reads SMNVEV (reference sequence). CDR3 length: 15 residues. V was pared by 4 bases and J by 9 bases, with 5 bases of the junction left unmatched. In DNA, the CDR3 is TGTGCCAGCAGTTCGGGACTAGCGGGAGTAGTTGAGCAGTTCTTC. It codes for CASSSGLAGVVEQFF.